This TCR beta chain was retrieved from a study of chemoradiotherapy in HPV16-positive cancers. Study details: Two HPV16-positive patients' cells yielded candidate HPV-specific clones and common motifs.

This CDR3 is 16 amino acids long. The V gene's germline CDR1 is LNHDA and CDR2 SQIVND (reference sequence). The ends were cut back, 3 bases at V and 2 bases at J, with 16 bases in the middle. In the case of this clone: As yet, its antigen is unknown.

General observations from the study: Candidate HPV-specific clones and E7-related TCR motifs grew in tumor during treatment. Functional assays defining HPV-specific T cells used only a couple of HPV16-positive patients.

Sequencing used immunoSEQ multiplex PCR; TCRdb keeps in-frame clones, though not all of them. This sample yields under 20,000 clones, of which about four fifths are seen a single time; approximately 11% belongs to the top ten. Over chemoradiotherapy, repertoires were sampled more than once. The receptor was isolated from a human donor with HPV-associated anogenital cancer. This specimen was taken from a patient who underwent chemoradiotherapy. The genes are TRBV19 and TRBJ1-2; D is ambiguous. CDR3 bases: TGTGCCAGTAGTATCCGACTGGCTCTACTAAACTATGGCTACACCTTC. This gives the protein CASSIRLALLNYGYTF.